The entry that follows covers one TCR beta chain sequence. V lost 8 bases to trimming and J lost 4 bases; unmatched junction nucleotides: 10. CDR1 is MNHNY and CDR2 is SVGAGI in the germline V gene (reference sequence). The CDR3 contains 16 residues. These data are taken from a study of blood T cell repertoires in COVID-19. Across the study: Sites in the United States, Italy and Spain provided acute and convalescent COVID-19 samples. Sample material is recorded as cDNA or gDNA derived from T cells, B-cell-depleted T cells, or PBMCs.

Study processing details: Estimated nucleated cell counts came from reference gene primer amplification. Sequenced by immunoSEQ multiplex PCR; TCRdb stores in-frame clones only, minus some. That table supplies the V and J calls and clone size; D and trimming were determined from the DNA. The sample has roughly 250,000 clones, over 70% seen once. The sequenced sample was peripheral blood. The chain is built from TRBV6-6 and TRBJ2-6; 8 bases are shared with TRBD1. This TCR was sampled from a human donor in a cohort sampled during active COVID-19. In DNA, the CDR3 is TGTGCCAGCGCCTCAGGGGGCGCATCCGGGGCCAACGTCCTGACTTTC. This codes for CASASGGASGANVLTF.